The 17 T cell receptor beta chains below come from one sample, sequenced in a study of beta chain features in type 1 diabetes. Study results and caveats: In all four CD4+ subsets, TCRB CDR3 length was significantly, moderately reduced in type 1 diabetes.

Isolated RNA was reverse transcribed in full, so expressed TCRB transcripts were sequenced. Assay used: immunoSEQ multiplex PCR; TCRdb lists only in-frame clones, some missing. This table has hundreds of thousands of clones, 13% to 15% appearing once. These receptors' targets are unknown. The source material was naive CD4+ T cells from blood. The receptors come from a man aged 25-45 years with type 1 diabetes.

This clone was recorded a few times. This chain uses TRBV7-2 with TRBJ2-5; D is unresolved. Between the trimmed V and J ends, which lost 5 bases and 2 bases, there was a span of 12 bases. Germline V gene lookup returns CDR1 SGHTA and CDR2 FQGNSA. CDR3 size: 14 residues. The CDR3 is CASSLRVQQETQYF. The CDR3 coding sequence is TGTGCCAGCAGCCTTCGGGTCCAACAAGAGACCCAGTACTTC.

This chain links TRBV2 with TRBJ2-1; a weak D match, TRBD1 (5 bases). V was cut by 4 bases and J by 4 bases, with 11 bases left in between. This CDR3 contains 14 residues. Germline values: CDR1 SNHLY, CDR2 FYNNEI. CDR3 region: CASSVQGTYNEQFF. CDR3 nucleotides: TGTGCCAGCAGTGTCCAGGGAACTTACAATGAGCAGTTCTTC. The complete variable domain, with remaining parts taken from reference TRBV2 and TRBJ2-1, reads EPEVTQTPSHQVTQMGQEVILRCVPISNHLYFYWYRQILGQKVEFLVSFYNNEISEKSEIFDDQFSVERPDGSNFTLKIRSTKLEDSAMYFCASSVQGTYNEQFFGPGTRLTVL.

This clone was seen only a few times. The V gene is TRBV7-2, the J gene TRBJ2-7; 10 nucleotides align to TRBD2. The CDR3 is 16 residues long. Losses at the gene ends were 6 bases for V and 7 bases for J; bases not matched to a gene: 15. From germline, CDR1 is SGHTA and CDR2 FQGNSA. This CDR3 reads CASSRASQREGGEQYF. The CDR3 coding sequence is TGTGCCAGCAGTCGAGCATCCCAGCGGGAGGGGGGAGAGCAGTACTTC.

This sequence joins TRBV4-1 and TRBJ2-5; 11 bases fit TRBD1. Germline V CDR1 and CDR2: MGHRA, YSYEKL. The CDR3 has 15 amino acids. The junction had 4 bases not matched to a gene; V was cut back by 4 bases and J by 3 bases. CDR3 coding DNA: TGCGCCAGCAGCCCCCGGGACAGGGGGAAAGAGACCCAGTACTTC. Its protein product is CASSPRDRGKETQYF.

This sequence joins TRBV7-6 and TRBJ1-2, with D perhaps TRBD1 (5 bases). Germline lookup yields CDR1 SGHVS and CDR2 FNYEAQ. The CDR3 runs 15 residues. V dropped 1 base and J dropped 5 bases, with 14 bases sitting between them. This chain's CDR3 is CASSLGSSKGYGYTF. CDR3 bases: TGTGCCAGCAGCTTAGGAAGCAGCAAGGGGTATGGCTACACCTTC.

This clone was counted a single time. The CDR3 bases are TGTGCCAGCAGCCCCAGGGGTTTCGCCCCAGAAGCTTTCTTT. Protein sequence: CASSPRGFAPEAFF. The chain recombines TRBV9 with TRBJ1-1, with TRBD1 as a possible D gene (6 bases). Trimming took off 4 bases at V and 8 bases at J, with 18 bases between the two ends. This CDR3 contains 14 residues. Germline V gene lookup returns CDR1 SGDLS and CDR2 YYNGEE.

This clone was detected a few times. The CDR3 protein is CASSEGIRRGNEQFF. CDR3 bases: TGTGCCAGCAGTGAAGGGATCCGAAGGGGAAATGAGCAGTTCTTC. This rearrangement joins TRBV2 to TRBJ2-1; D possibly corresponds to TRBD1 (5 bases). The CDR3 has 15 residues. V lost 1 base to trimming and J lost 7 bases, with 14 bases between them. Germline CDR1 is SNHLY and CDR2 is FYNNEI.

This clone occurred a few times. In DNA, the CDR3 is TGCGCCAGCAGCTTCGAGGGAGAGACCCAGTACTTC. This sequence encodes CASSFEGETQYF. The chain joins TRBV5-1 to TRBJ2-5; possible D gene TRBD2, 5 bases. V lost 2 bases and J 4 bases, leaving 6 bases between the germline ends. The CDR3 has 12 residues. From germline, CDR1 is SGHRS and CDR2 YFSETQ.

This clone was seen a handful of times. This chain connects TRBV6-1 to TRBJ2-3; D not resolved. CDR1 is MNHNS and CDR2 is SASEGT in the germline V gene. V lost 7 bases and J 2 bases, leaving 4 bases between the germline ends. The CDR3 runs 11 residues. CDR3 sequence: CASTNTDTQYF. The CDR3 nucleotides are TGTGCCAGCACCAACACAGATACGCAGTATTTT.

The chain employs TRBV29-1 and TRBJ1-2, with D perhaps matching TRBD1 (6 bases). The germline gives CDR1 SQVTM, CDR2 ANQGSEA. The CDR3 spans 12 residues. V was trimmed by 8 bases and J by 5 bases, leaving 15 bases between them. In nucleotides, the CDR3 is TGCAGCTCCGGACAGCAGGGGTATGGCTACACCTTC. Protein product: CSSGQQGYGYTF.

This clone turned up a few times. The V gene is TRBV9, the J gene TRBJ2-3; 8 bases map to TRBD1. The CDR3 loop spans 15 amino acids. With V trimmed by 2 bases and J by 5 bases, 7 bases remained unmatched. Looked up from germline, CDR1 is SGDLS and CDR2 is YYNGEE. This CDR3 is CASSVAGGVGDTQYF. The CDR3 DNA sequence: TGTGCCAGCAGCGTCGCAGGGGGCGTCGGAGATACGCAGTATTTT.

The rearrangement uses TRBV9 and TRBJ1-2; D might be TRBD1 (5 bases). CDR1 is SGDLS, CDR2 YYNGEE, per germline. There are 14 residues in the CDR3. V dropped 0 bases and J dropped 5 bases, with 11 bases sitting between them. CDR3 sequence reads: CASSVGGGEYGYTF. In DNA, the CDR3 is TGTGCCAGCAGCGTAGGTGGAGGGGAGTATGGCTACACCTTC. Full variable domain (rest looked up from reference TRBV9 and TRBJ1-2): DSGVTQTPKHLITATGQRVTLRCSPRSGDLSVYWYQQSLDQGLQFLIQYYNGEERAKGNILERFSAQQFPDLHSELNLSSLELGDSALYFCASSVGGGEYGYTFGSGTRLTVV.

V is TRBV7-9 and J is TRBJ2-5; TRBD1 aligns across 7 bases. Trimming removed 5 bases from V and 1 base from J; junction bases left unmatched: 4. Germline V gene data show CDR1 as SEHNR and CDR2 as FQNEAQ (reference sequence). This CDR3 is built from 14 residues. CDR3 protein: CASSPGQAQETQYF. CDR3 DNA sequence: TGTGCCAGCAGCCCCGGACAGGCCCAAGAGACCCAGTACTTC.

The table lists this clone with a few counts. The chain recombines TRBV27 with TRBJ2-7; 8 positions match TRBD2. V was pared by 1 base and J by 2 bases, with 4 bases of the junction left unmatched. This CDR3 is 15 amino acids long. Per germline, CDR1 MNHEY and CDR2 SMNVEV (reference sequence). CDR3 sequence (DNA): TGTGCCAGCAGTTTATACTTAGCGGGGCCCTACGAGCAGTACTTC. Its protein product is CASSLYLAGPYEQYF.

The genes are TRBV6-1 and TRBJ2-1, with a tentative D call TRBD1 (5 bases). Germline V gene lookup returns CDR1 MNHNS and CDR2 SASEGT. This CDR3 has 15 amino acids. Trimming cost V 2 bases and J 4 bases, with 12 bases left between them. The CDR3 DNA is TGTGCCAGCAGTGAAAGGGGCGGCGGATACAATGAGCAGTTCTTC. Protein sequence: CASSERGGGYNEQFF.

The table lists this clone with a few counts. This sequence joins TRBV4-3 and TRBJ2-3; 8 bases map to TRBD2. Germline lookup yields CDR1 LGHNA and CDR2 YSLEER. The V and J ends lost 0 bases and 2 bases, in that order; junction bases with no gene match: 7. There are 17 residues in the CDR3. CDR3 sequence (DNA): TGCGCCAGCAGCCAAGAGGCCTTAGCGGGGAACACAGATACGCAGTATTTT. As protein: CASSQEALAGNTDTQYF.

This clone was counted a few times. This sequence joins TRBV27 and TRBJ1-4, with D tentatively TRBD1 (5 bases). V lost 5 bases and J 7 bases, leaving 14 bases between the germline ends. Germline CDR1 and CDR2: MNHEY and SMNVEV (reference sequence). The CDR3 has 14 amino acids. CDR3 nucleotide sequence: TGTGCCAGCAGTCGGAGGGGCTTGGTTGAAAAACTGTTTTTT. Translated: CASSRRGLVEKLFF.